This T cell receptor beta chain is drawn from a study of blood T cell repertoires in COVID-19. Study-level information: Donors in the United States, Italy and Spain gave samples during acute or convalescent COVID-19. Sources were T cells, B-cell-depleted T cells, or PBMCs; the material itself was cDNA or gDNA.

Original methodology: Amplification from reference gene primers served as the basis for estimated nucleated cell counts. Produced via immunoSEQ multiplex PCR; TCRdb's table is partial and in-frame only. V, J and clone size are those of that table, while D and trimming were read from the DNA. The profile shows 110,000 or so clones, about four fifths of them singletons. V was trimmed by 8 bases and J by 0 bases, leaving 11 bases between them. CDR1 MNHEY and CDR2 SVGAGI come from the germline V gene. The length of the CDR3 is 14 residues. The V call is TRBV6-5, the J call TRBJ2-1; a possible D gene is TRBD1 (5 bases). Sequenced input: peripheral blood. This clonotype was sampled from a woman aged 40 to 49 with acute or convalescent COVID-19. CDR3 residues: CASRRASSYNEQFF. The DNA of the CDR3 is TGTGCCAGCCGCAGGGCCAGCTCCTACAATGAGCAGTTCTTC.